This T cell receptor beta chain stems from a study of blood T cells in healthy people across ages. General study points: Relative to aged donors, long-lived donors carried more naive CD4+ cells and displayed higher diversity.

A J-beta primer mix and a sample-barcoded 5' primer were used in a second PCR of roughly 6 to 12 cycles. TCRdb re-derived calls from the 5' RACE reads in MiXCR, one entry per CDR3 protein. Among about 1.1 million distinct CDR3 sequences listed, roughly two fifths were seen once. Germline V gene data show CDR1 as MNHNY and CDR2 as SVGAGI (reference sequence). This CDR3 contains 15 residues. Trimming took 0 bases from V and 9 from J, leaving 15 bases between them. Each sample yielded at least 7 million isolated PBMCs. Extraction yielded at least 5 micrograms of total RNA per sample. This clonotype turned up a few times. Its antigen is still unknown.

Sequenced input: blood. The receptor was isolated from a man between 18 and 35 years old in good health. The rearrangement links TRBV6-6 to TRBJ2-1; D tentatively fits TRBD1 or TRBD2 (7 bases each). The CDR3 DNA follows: TGTGCCAGCAGTTACTCGAAGGGAGGGGGCTTTGAGCAGTTCTTC. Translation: CASSYSKGGGFEQFF.